This is a list of T cell receptor beta chains from one sample in a study of CD8 T cells in ankylosing spondylitis. TCRdb processed the 5' RACE reads anew with MiXCR; each CDR3 protein has one entry. Of 130,000 or so distinct CDR3 sequences listed, 6.5% to 9% are singletons. Sample: blood, either unsorted or a sorted T cell fraction (not recorded which). The source of these receptors is a male donor with ankylosing spondylitis or in good health (not recorded which). Each CDR3 is given with its conserved first and last residue. The D gene is left open where the match is weak. Each size is how often the clone was seen (once, few, many) or a class if it is expanded.

d_call	clone_size	v_call	j_call	cdr3_aa	cdr3_nt
NA	many	TRBV7-9	TRBJ1-1	CASSLVGMNTEAFF	TGTGCCAGCAGCTTAGTTGGGATGAACACTGAAGCTTTCTTT
NA	many	TRBV5-1	TRBJ2-2	CASSGGTSTGELFF	TGCGCCAGCAGCGGCGGGACATCGACCGGGGAGCTGTTTTTT
NA	many	TRBV5-1	TRBJ2-1	CASSFSTLSGGYNEQFF	TGCGCCAGCAGCTTTTCTACCCTATCAGGCGGGTACAATGAGCAGTTCTTC
TRBD1	many	TRBV2	TRBJ2-3	CASRPGTAVADTQYF	TGTGCCAGCAGACCCGGGACAGCTGTTGCAGATACGCAGTATTTT
NA	many	TRBV5-6	TRBJ1-6	CASAEEGNNSPLHF	TGTGCCAGCGCAGAGGAGGGGAATAATTCACCCCTCCACTTT
NA	many	TRBV20-1	TRBJ2-7	CSAGRDLSFYEQYF	TGCAGTGCTGGGCGGGATCTCTCCTTCTACGAGCAGTACTTC
NA	many	TRBV5-1	TRBJ2-1	CASSLASRFDEQFF	TGCGCCAGCAGCTTGGCTAGCCGCTTCGATGAGCAGTTCTTC
NA	many	TRBV5-1	TRBJ2-2	CASSLAGRMELFF	TGCGCCAGCAGCTTGGCAGGGAGGATGGAGCTGTTTTTT
NA	many	TRBV12-3/TRBV12-4	TRBJ2-3	CASSLLGKATQYF	TGTGCCAGCAGTTTGCTCGGGAAGGCTACGCAGTATTTT
NA	many	TRBV5-1	TRBJ2-7	CASSFGTEYEQYF	TGCGCCAGCAGCTTCGGGACTGAATACGAGCAGTACTTC
TRBD2	few	TRBV29-1	TRBJ2-1	CSVPSGGAVEQFF	TGCAGCGTTCCTAGCGGGGGGGCTGTTGAGCAGTTCTTC
TRBD1	many	TRBV28	TRBJ1-3	CASSPYRGQGASGNTIYF	TGTGCCAGCAGTCCTTATAGGGGACAGGGGGCGTCCGGAAACACCATATATTTT
NA	many	TRBV20-1	TRBJ2-5	CSVPRTGQETQYF	TGCAGTGTGCCGCGGACTGGCCAAGAGACCCAGTACTTC
NA	many	TRBV18	TRBJ1-3	CASSLSSGADGNTIYF	TGTGCCAGCTCACTGTCCTCCGGGGCCGACGGAAACACCATATATTTT
NA	many	TRBV5-1	TRBJ2-4	CASSLGSIAKNIQYF	TGCGCCAGCAGCTTGGGGTCTATAGCCAAAAACATTCAGTACTTC
NA	many	TRBV5-1	TRBJ2-7	CASSVGPGYEQYF	TGCGCCAGCAGCGTGGGCCCGGGCTACGAGCAGTACTTC